A selection of T cell receptor beta chains follows, all from one sample in a study of T cell repertoires in cytomegalovirus infection. MiXCR, applied by TCRdb to the reads, yields one record per CDR3 protein. The sample records approximately 500,000 distinct CDR3 sequences, more than 15% being singletons. The specimen sequenced was CD8+ T cells from PBMCs. These TCRs come from a human donor in good health (CMV status not recorded). Some clones in this sample may be carry-over from other donors' samples. CDR3s include the opening cysteine and the closing phenylalanine or tryptophan. A D gene is named only where the DNA matches it firmly. Clone size is not always given. Where it is, it says once, few, many or a class for expanded clones.

d_gene	v_gene	j_gene	abundance	CDR3aa	CDR3nt
-	TRBV7-2	TRBJ1-6	many	CASTSWGNSPLHF	TGTGCCAGCACCTCTTGGGGGAATTCACCCCTCCACTTT
-	TRBV7-9	TRBJ2-7	many	CASSYLGPEQYF	TGTGCCAGCAGTTATCTAGGGCCGGAGCAGTACTTC
TRBD2	TRBV27	TRBJ2-7	few	CASSFLAGNYEQYF	TGTGCCAGCAGTTTTCTAGCGGGGAACTACGAGCAGTACTTC
-	TRBV5-4	TRBJ1-1	many	CASSQDSLLPHTEAFF	TGTGCCAGCAGCCAAGACAGTTTACTACCGCACACTGAAGCTTTCTTT
TRBD1	TRBV7-6	TRBJ2-1	few	CASSEQGITYNEQFF	TGTGCCAGCAGCGAACAGGGGATTACCTACAATGAGCAGTTCTTC
-	TRBV6-5	TRBJ1-3	few	CASSYFPRTGSSGNTIYF	TGTGCCAGCAGTTACTTTCCCCGCACAGGGAGCTCTGGAAACACCATATATTTT
-	TRBV7-9	TRBJ2-1	few	CASSSSTESSYNEQFF	TGTGCCAGCAGCTCGTCAACGGAGAGCTCCTACAATGAGCAGTTCTTC
TRBD1	TRBV7-1	TRBJ1-1	-	CASSSTPGTGGRSEAFF	TGTGCCAGCAGCTCCACGCCGGGGACAGGGGGCCGGTCTGAAGCTTTCTTT
TRBD2	TRBV19	TRBJ2-1	-	CASSIRDRAGVADEQFF	TGTGCCAGTAGTATACGAGATCGGGCGGGAGTGGCGGATGAGCAGTTCTTC
TRBD2	TRBV4-1	TRBJ2-7	few	CASSQFGLAGAYEQYF	TGCGCCAGCAGCCAATTCGGACTAGCGGGCGCCTACGAGCAGTACTTC
-	TRBV7-9	TRBJ2-1	few	CASTPAEDSNEQFF	TGTGCCAGCACTCCCGCCGAAGACAGCAATGAGCAGTTCTTC
-	TRBV7-9	TRBJ1-3	few	CASSLGLQTGNTIYF	TGTGCCAGCAGCTTAGGGTTACAGACTGGAAACACCATATATTTT
-	TRBV5-1	TRBJ1-1	-	CASSFPPNTEAFF	TGCGCCAGCAGCTTCCCACCGAACACTGAAGCTTTCTTT
-	TRBV12-3/TRBV12-4	TRBJ1-1	many	CASSPAGGDTEAFF	TGTGCCAGCAGTCCGGCGGGTGGGGACACTGAAGCTTTCTTT
-	TRBV4-2	TRBJ2-7	many	CASSQVDYEQYF	TGTGCCAGCAGCCAAGTCGACTACGAGCAGTACTTC
-	TRBV27	TRBJ2-7	-	CASSYVGFGEQYF	TGTGCCAGCAGTTATGTGGGGTTCGGCGAGCAGTACTTC
TRBD1	TRBV7-9	TRBJ1-1	many	CASSLGQSYTEAFF	TGTGCCAGCAGCTTGGGACAGTCTTACACTGAAGCTTTCTTT
-	TRBV9	TRBJ1-1	-	CASSVASTGSGTEAFF	TGTGCCAGCAGCGTAGCGTCCACGGGCAGCGGCACTGAAGCTTTCTTT
-	TRBV14	TRBJ2-7	many	CASSQLRLYEQYF	TGTGCCAGCAGCCAACTAAGACTATACGAGCAGTACTTC
TRBD1	TRBV20-1	TRBJ2-7	-	CSARDPNQGAWVYEQYF	TGCAGTGCTAGAGACCCAAACCAGGGGGCTTGGGTCTACGAGCAGTACTTC
TRBD1	TRBV5-4	TRBJ1-1	many	CASSRRGLGATEAFF	TGTGCCAGCAGCCGGAGGGGGCTGGGAGCCACTGAAGCTTTCTTT
-	TRBV7-9	TRBJ1-4	few	CASSRAGAYRTNEKLFF	TGTGCCAGCAGTAGGGCAGGAGCCTACCGAACTAATGAAAAACTGTTTTTT
-	TRBV12-3/TRBV12-4	TRBJ2-1	many	CASSFESDEQFF	TGTGCCAGCAGTTTCGAGTCGGATGAGCAGTTCTTC
-	TRBV2	TRBJ2-7	many	CASKDTPGYEQYF	TGTGCCAGCAAAGACACGCCAGGCTACGAGCAGTACTTC
TRBD1	TRBV20-1	TRBJ1-2	many	CSARDPGQGYGYTF	TGCAGTGCTAGAGATCCTGGACAGGGGTATGGCTACACCTTC
TRBD2	TRBV7-2	TRBJ2-1	many	CASSLGTGLAGVGFF	TGTGCCAGCAGCTTAGGTACGGGACTAGCGGGAGTCGGATTCTTC
-	TRBV29-1	TRBJ1-2	-	CSVSRPYRGVGYTF	TGCAGCGTTTCACGACCCTATCGAGGAGTTGGCTACACCTTC
-	TRBV6-5	TRBJ1-1	many	CASSSKINTEAFF	TGTGCCAGCAGTTCGAAAATCAACACTGAAGCTTTCTTT